These 27 T cell receptor beta chains were sequenced from one sample in a study of Graves' ophthalmopathy and Graves' hyperthyroidism. RNA transcripts yielded amplified TCR beta CDR3 regions. HTBI primers were used in a first-round RT-PCR, which preceded a second-round multiplex PCR. TCRdb itself ran the multiplex PCR reads through MiXCR, one entry per CDR3 protein. The data hold some 360,000 distinct CDR3 sequences, with roughly 17% observed a single time. Sequencing used peripheral blood. These receptors all come from an adult woman with stable Graves' hyperthyroidism.

This clonotype was seen a handful of times. The chain links TRBV18 to TRBJ1-5; 9 bases align to TRBD1. Germline lookup yields CDR1 KGHSH and CDR2 LQKENI. With V trimmed by 3 bases and J by 0 bases, 15 bases remained unmatched. The CDR3 is 20 residues long. The CDR3 here is CASSPQRQGVSTHSNQPQHF. Written as DNA, the CDR3 is TGTGCCAGCTCACCCCAAAGACAGGGGGTCTCGACCCATAGCAATCAGCCCCAGCATTTT.

In its sample, this clonotype was seen many times. V is TRBV15 and J is TRBJ2-3; a possible D gene is TRBD1 (5 bases). CDR1 LNHNV and CDR2 YYDKDF come from the germline V gene (reference sequence). The CDR3 is made up of 13 amino acids. The V and J ends lost 9 bases and 5 bases respectively, with 15 bases between them. CDR3 bases: TGTGCCACAACCTTGGACATCCGAGATACGCAGTATTTT. Amino acid sequence: CATTLDIRDTQYF. Complete variable domain (other parts from reference TRBV15 and TRBJ2-3): DAMVIQNPRYQVTQFGKPVTLSCSQTLNHNVMYWYQQKSSQAPKLLFHYYDKDFNNEADTPDNFQSRRPNTSFCFLDIRSPGLGDTAMYLCATTLDIRDTQYFGPGTRLTVL.

This clonotype was counted many times. V gene TRBV12-5 combines with J gene TRBJ2-2; D possibly corresponds to TRBD1 (5 bases). Germline V gene data show CDR1 as LGHNT and CDR2 as FRNRAP. There are 18 residues in the CDR3. Trimming removed 2 bases from V and 1 base from J, with 17 bases in between. CDR3 sequence (DNA): TGTGCTAGTGGTTTGTTCCCTTCCAAGGGGATGAACACCGGGGAGCTGTTTTTT. It is translated as CASGLFPSKGMNTGELFF.

This clonotype occurred a few times. The rearrangement links TRBV20-1 to TRBJ2-7; possible D gene TRBD1, 7 bases. Germline V gene sequence: CDR1 DFQATT, CDR2 SNEGSKA (reference sequence). The ends were cut back, 4 bases at V and 0 bases at J, with 25 bases in the middle. CDR3 size: 18 residues. CDR3 nucleotide sequence: TGCAGTGCTAAAGGGGGCCTTTGGGGGGAGCCCCACTCCTACGAGCAGTACTTC. Translating it yields CSAKGGLWGEPHSYEQYF.

This clonotype was detected many times. V and J are TRBV19 and TRBJ2-5, with D possibly being TRBD1 (6 bases). Per the germline V gene, CDR1 is LNHDA and CDR2 is SQIVND (reference sequence). With 3 bases removed from V and 2 bases from J, the gap between germline ends came to 10 bases. The CDR3 loop spans 14 amino acids. For the CDR3, the DNA is TGTGCCAGTAGTATCGGACAGATTCAAGAGACCCAGTACTTC. Residues: CASSIGQIQETQYF.

This clonotype was found a few times. V usage is TRBV3-1 and J usage is TRBJ2-5, with 7 bases matching TRBD1. The length of the CDR3 is 15 residues. CDR1 and CDR2 from the germline V gene are LGHDT and YNNKEL (reference sequence). With V trimmed by 0 bases and J by 4 bases, 5 bases remained unmatched. The CDR3 DNA sequence: TGTGCCAGCAGCCAAGATGGGACAGTCCGAGAGACCCAGTACTTC. Its protein is CASSQDGTVRETQYF.

This clonotype has at least ten counts. The J gene is TRBJ2-7, the V gene TRBV20-1; D call uncertain. Between the trimmed V and J ends, which lost 5 bases and 2 bases, there was a span of 16 bases. Germline values: CDR1 DFQATT, CDR2 SNEGSKA (reference sequence). CDR3 length: 14 amino acids. The CDR3, as DNA: TGCAGTGCTCCCCCTCCGTTACTACCCTACGAGCAGTACTTC. This codes for CSAPPPLLPYEQYF.

This clonotype has ten or more counts. The J gene is TRBJ1-1, the V gene TRBV25-1; TRBD1 aligns across 7 bases. The V gene's germline CDR1 is MGHDK and CDR2 SYGVNS. CDR3 length equals 15 residues. J gave up 1 base and V 5 bases, and 7 bases lay outside the gene matches. The CDR3 here is CASSTYRGENTEAFF. The CDR3 nucleotides read TGTGCCAGCAGTACCTACAGGGGTGAGAACACTGAAGCTTTCTTT.

This clonotype was counted ten times or more. V is TRBV11-2 and J is TRBJ2-4; either TRBD1 or TRBD2 may fit D (5 bases each). This CDR3 has 14 residues. Trimming stripped 6 bases from V and 4 bases from J, with 13 bases between. Germline lookup yields CDR1 SGHAT and CDR2 FQNNGV. DNA for the CDR3: TGTGCCAGCAGACCCGGGACGGAGAAAAACATTCAGTACTTC. Translated: CASRPGTEKNIQYF.

This clonotype was found many times. This chain connects TRBV6-5 to TRBJ2-5; 8 bases agree with TRBD2. The germline V gene has CDR1 MNHEY and CDR2 SVGAGI. This CDR3 region has 16 residues. Trimming at V came to 1 base and at J to 2 bases, leaving 6 bases not matched to a gene. CDR3 residues: CASSYWSSGRQETQYF. The CDR3 DNA sequence: TGTGCCAGCAGTTACTGGTCTAGCGGGCGTCAAGAGACCCAGTACTTC.

This clonotype was seen only a few times. The V call is TRBV27, the J call TRBJ2-7, with a weak D call TRBD2 (6 bases). V lost 0 bases and J 4 bases, leaving 16 bases between the germline ends. This CDR3 has 16 residues. Germline V gene lookup returns CDR1 MNHEY and CDR2 SMNVEV (reference sequence). This CDR3 is CASSLSRGSFTYEQYF. The CDR3 DNA reads TGTGCCAGCAGTTTATCGCGGGGCTCCTTTACTTACGAGCAGTACTTC.

This clonotype was picked up a small number of times. The rearrangement links TRBV3-1 to TRBJ1-1, with TRBD1 as a possible D gene (5 bases). V lost 2 bases to trimming and J lost 3 bases, with 16 bases between them. Germline V CDR1 and CDR2: LGHDT, YNNKEL (reference sequence). The CDR3 is 16 residues long. The DNA of the CDR3 is TGTGCCAGCAGCCAACCGCCAGGGAATGAGGACACTGAAGCTTTCTTT. Encoded protein: CASSQPPGNEDTEAFF.

This clonotype was counted ten times or more. CDR3 sequence reads: CASSDLGQNGELFF. The CDR3 nucleotides read TGTGCCAGCAGTGATTTAGGACAGAACGGGGAGCTGTTTTTT. This chain connects TRBV2 to TRBJ2-2, with D possibly matching TRBD1 (6 bases). The V gene's germline CDR1 is SNHLY and CDR2 FYNNEI. The CDR3 is 14 amino acids. V gave up 3 bases and J gave up 7 bases, with 12 bases separating them.

J is TRBJ2-2 and V is TRBV7-8; TRBD1 agrees at 9 bases. Germline values: CDR1 SGHVS, CDR2 FQNEAQ. The CDR3 totals 16 residues. Unmatched junction bases numbered 11, after V lost 5 bases and J lost 7 bases. For the CDR3, the DNA is TGTGCCAGCAGCCATTCAAGGGGACAGGGAGGCGGGGAGCTGTTTTTT. It specifies CASSHSRGQGGGELFF.

In its sample, this clonotype was seen many times. V is TRBV12-3 or TRBV12-4 and J is TRBJ1-1; 9 bases are shared with TRBD1. This CDR3 has 14 amino acids. The ends lost 3 bases at V and 6 bases at J; junction bases unmatched: 5. CDR3 DNA sequence: TGTGCCAGCAGTTTCTGGGACAGGGACGCTGAAGCTTTCTTT. It translates to CASSFWDRDAEAFF.

Ten or more counts support this clonotype. V and J are TRBV5-1 and TRBJ2-7, with no clear D. The CDR3 totals 13 residues. The V gene lost 3 bases and the J gene lost 5 bases, with 12 bases spanning the gap. Germline assignment: CDR1 SGHRS and CDR2 YFSETQ. CDR3 region: CASSSFGSNEQYF. CDR3 DNA sequence: TGCGCCAGCAGCTCATTCGGATCGAACGAGCAGTACTTC.

The genes are TRBV19 and TRBJ2-7; 8 nucleotides agree with TRBD1. V lost 3 bases to trimming and J lost 2 bases; unmatched junction nucleotides: 3. The CDR3 spans 14 residues. From germline, CDR1 is LNHDA and CDR2 SQIVND (reference sequence). CDR3 amino acids: CASSMGRGPYEQYF. The CDR3 bases are TGTGCCAGTAGTATGGGCAGGGGGCCCTACGAGCAGTACTTC.

V and J are TRBV12-3 or TRBV12-4 and TRBJ1-1; D gene uncertain. V was pared by 1 base and J by 4 bases, with 10 bases between. CDR3 length equals 14 residues. The CDR3: CASSLDQRGTEAFF. The CDR3, as DNA: TGTGCCAGCAGTTTAGACCAGCGGGGCACTGAAGCTTTCTTT.

This clonotype occurred many times. This rearrangement joins TRBV6-2 or TRBV6-3 to TRBJ2-5; either TRBD1 or TRBD2 may fit D (6 bases each). V lost 5 bases, J lost 5 bases, and 12 bases lay in between. Looked up from germline, CDR1 is MNHEY and CDR2 is SVGEGT. The CDR3 is made up of 13 amino acids. The CDR3 bases are TGTGCCAGCAGTGCCAGGGGACTTGAGACCCAGTACTTC. This translates into CASSARGLETQYF.

This clonotype has a count of ten or more. The genes are TRBV9 and TRBJ2-5, with TRBD2 as a possible D gene (6 bases). CDR3 length: 17 amino acids. Trimming left V 4 bases short and J 5 bases short, with 24 bases between. CDR1 SGDLS and CDR2 YYNGEE come from the germline V gene. CDR3: CASSRLRGGEEGETQYF. In nucleotides, the CDR3 is TGTGCCAGCAGCCGCCTCCGGGGAGGAGAGGAGGGCGAGACCCAGTACTTC.

V and J are TRBV12-3 or TRBV12-4 and TRBJ1-5; D is uncertain. Trimming removed 3 bases at V and 7 bases at J, with 13 bases between. This CDR3 spans 14 amino acids. CDR3: CASSFMVSQQPQHF. CDR3 bases: TGTGCCAGCAGTTTCATGGTGAGTCAACAGCCCCAGCATTTT.

This clonotype occurred many times. The chain combines TRBV30 with TRBJ1-2, with TRBD1 as a possible D gene (6 bases). The CDR3 runs to 11 residues. Trimming cost V 1 base and J 10 bases, with 10 bases left between them. In germline, CDR1 is GTSNPN, CDR2 SVGIG (reference sequence). The CDR3 nucleotides read TGTGCCTGGAGTGGACAGGAGAACTACACCTTC. Residues: CAWSGQENYTF.

This clonotype showed up many times. The V call is TRBV12-3 or TRBV12-4, the J call TRBJ2-7; D is ambiguous. The CDR3 is 14 amino acids. V gave up 6 bases and J gave up 3 bases, with 15 bases separating them. CDR3 nucleotides: TGTGCCAGCAGAGTGGACGCAGAGAGCTACGAGCAGTACTTC. It translates to CASRVDAESYEQYF.

Concerning this clonotype itself: Possible read error: a much larger clone is one base away. As the CDR3 is not closed by the conserved phenylalanine or tryptophan, this likely results from a read error. The chain joins TRBV11-2 to TRBJ2-7; the match to TRBD1 covers 7 bases. This CDR3 has 15 residues. Germline V lookup: CDR1 SGHAT, CDR2 FQNNGV. Trimming cost V 3 bases and J 3 bases; bases outside gene matches: 8. The CDR3 DNA sequence: TGTGCCAGCAGCTTCGACAGGGTAAAGGTCTACGAGCAGTACTAC. It specifies CASSFDRVKVYEQYY.

This clonotype was observed once. The chain has TRBV12-3 or TRBV12-4 and TRBJ2-5, with 8 bases identical to TRBD2. V was clipped by 2 bases and J by 2 bases; unmatched bases: 10. The CDR3 loop spans 17 amino acids. CDR3 DNA sequence: TGTGCCAGCAGTTTAACGGGGGGGCCCCCAAATCAAGAGACCCAGTACTTC. It specifies CASSLTGGPPNQETQYF.

On this clonotype itself: One base away lies a much larger clone, so this may be a sequencing read error. This chain uses TRBV30 with TRBJ1-1; D unresolved. This CDR3 is built from 14 residues. Germline assignment: CDR1 GTSNPN and CDR2 SVGIG (reference sequence). In DNA, the CDR3 is TGTGCCTGGAGTGTGGGTGAGTTGAACACTGAAACTTTCTTT. It translates to CAWSVGELNTETFF.

This clonotype was recorded many times. This chain connects TRBV4-2 to TRBJ2-7, with 7 bases fitting TRBD2. The CDR3 has 14 amino acids. Germline CDR1 reads LGHNA; CDR2 reads YNFKEQ. Germline trimming cut 1 base from V and 2 bases from J; bases unmatched to any gene: 2. DNA for the CDR3: TGTGCCAGCAGCCAAGCCGGGACTACCTACGAGCAGTACTTC. This translates into CASSQAGTTYEQYF.